This T cell receptor beta chain is from a study of vaccination and CD4 T cells after COVID-19. Study-wide context: Samples were taken after vaccination, a median of around 78 days after dose two, with a range of 14 to 241. General study points: Convalescent patients saw a median roughly 85% of their reactive clones show up only after vaccination. Median SARS-CoV-2-reactive clonotypes rose from roughly 22 to 38, not significantly.

Regarding this clonotype: Its antigen is currently unknown.

CD4+ T cells that had been cultured provided DNA sequenced with the Oncomine TCR Beta short-read assay. TCRdb reprocessed the PCR reads with MiXCR, giving one entry per CDR3 protein. This table holds 9,200 or so distinct CDR3 sequences, around 48% found once. CDR3 length equals 13 residues. CDR1 and CDR2 from the germline V gene are KGHDR and SFDVKD. Trimming left V 6 bases short and J 6 bases short, with 10 bases between. This sample's treatment: approximately nine-day PBMC culture with coronavirus spike peptide pools or control peptides (ViraFEST assay). Samples of CD4+ T cells were obtained from the unexposed donor before the COVID-19 pandemic (2011-2018). Peptide pools at approximately 9.9 ug/ml and IL-2 at about 10 IU/ml were added to cultures of some 1.9 million PBMCs per well.

This TCR came from a human donor in good health. The rearrangement links TRBV24-1 to TRBJ2-2; possibly TRBD1 for D (5 bases). The sample taken for sequencing was CD4+ T cells from blood, cultured in vitro. The CDR3 DNA reads TGTGCCACCAGTCGGCCAGGGCCCGGGGAGCTGTTTTTT. Protein sequence: CATSRPGPGELFF.